Listed below are T cell receptor beta chains from one sample, sequenced in a study of blood T cell repertoires in COVID-19. Sequencing was performed with immunoSEQ multiplex PCR; in TCRdb, only in-frame clones are kept and a portion is missing. The table includes more than 200,000 clones, 82% detected once. Sequencing input: peripheral blood. The receptors stem from a woman older than 75 with COVID-19, enrolled during active disease. Each CDR3 is given with its conserved first and last residue. The D gene is left open where the match is weak. Only some rows state a clone size, as once, few, many or a class for expanded clones.

NA	TRBJ1-2	TRBV19	NA	CASSIGRGYYGYTF	TGTGCCAGTAGTATAGGGAGGGGCTACTATGGCTACACCTTC
TRBD1	TRBJ2-5	TRBV6-2/TRBV6-3	NA	CASSYWDRGQETQYF	TGTGCCAGCAGTTACTGGGACAGGGGACAAGAGACCCAGTACTTC
NA	TRBJ1-1	TRBV3-1/TRBV3-2	NA	CASSPGGVAFF	TGTGCCAGCAGCCCAGGAGGGGTGGCTTTCTTT
NA	TRBJ1-2	TRBV12-3/TRBV12-4	NA	CASSSNYGYTF	TGTGCCAGCAGTTCAAACTATGGCTACACCTTC
NA	TRBJ2-3	TRBV29-1	NA	CSGSPGTDTQYF	TGCAGCGGGTCCCCGGGCACAGATACGCAGTATTTT
TRBD2	TRBJ2-7	TRBV7-7	NA	CASSLEAGDEQYF	TGTGCTAGCAGCTTAGAAGCGGGGGACGAGCAGTACTTC
NA	TRBJ1-2	TRBV2	NA	CASRATGGYTF	TGTGCCAGCAGGGCCACAGGTGGCTACACCTTC
NA	TRBJ1-5	TRBV19	NA	CASSSQGNSLSNQPQHF	TGTGCCAGTAGTTCTCAGGGGAACAGCCTGAGCAATCAGCCCCAGCATTTT
NA	TRBJ1-2	TRBV30	NA	CAWSWAIGDYGYTF	TGTGCCTGGAGTTGGGCCATAGGGGACTATGGCTACACCTTC
NA	TRBJ2-1	TRBV30	NA	CAWSDPGDYNEQFF	TGTGCCTGGAGTGACCCGGGGGATTACAATGAGCAGTTCTTC
TRBD1	TRBJ1-2	TRBV7-3	NA	CASSVTGGNYGYTF	TGTGCCAGCAGCGTGACAGGGGGTAACTATGGCTACACCTTC
NA	TRBJ2-3	TRBV29-1	NA	CSVERGADTQYF	TGCAGCGTTGAAAGGGGCGCAGATACGCAGTATTTT
TRBD1	TRBJ2-7	TRBV28	NA	CASTLMGGQGGTYEQYF	TGTGCCAGCACCCTGATGGGGGGACAGGGGGGTACCTACGAGCAGTACTTC
TRBD1	TRBJ2-5	TRBV28	NA	CASGDRGLETQYF	TGTGCCAGCGGGGACAGGGGGCTGGAGACCCAGTACTTC
TRBD1	TRBJ2-6	TRBV19	once	CASSISGGSGANVLTF	TGTGCCAGTAGTATTTCAGGGGGCTCTGGGGCCAACGTCCTGACTTTC
NA	TRBJ1-5	TRBV21-1	NA	CASSKVNRGRYGQPQHF	TGTGCCAGCAGCAAAGTGAACAGGGGTCGATATGGTCAGCCCCAGCATTTT
NA	TRBJ1-3	TRBV7-9	NA	CASSTLNFRESGNTIYF	TGTGCCAGCAGCACTCTAAACTTCAGGGAATCTGGAAACACCATATATTTT
NA	TRBJ1-2	TRBV6-5	NA	CASEMGGNNYGYTF	TGTGCCAGTGAGATGGGGGGGAACAACTATGGCTACACCTTC
TRBD1	TRBJ1-1	TRBV7-6	NA	CASSFLAGTGATEAFF	TGTGCCAGCAGCTTCTTGGCCGGGACAGGGGCCACTGAAGCTTTCTTT
NA	TRBJ2-6	TRBV11-3	NA	CASSPGESGANVLTF	TGTGCCAGCAGCCCGGGGGAGTCTGGGGCCAACGTCCTGACTTTC
TRBD2	TRBJ2-1	TRBV28	NA	CASIPSGNAEQFF	TGTGCCAGCATTCCTAGCGGGAATGCTGAGCAGTTCTTC
TRBD1	TRBJ2-7	TRBV28	NA	CASSLIGTGSYEQYF	TGTGCCAGCAGTTTGATTGGGACAGGGTCCTACGAGCAGTACTTC
TRBD2	TRBJ2-7	TRBV6-2/TRBV6-3	NA	CASSHLLAGPYEQYF	TGTGCCAGCAGTCACCTCCTAGCGGGGCCCTACGAGCAGTACTTC
TRBD2	TRBJ2-7	TRBV5-3	NA	CARRGASGDTTGEQYF	TGTGCCAGAAGGGGTGCTAGCGGGGATACTACGGGGGAGCAGTACTTC
TRBD1	TRBJ2-5	TRBV9	NA	CASSAKAPWGTGVETQYF	TGTGCCAGCAGCGCTAAGGCACCCTGGGGGACAGGGGTGGAGACCCAGTACTTC
NA	TRBJ2-5	TRBV19	NA	CASSIPGIQETQYF	TGTGCCAGTAGTATCCCGGGAATCCAAGAGACCCAGTACTTC
TRBD1	TRBJ1-2	TRBV6-5	NA	CATLPTGESYGYTF	TGTGCCACACTACCGACAGGGGAGTCCTATGGCTACACCTTC
NA	TRBJ2-7	TRBV5-1	once	CASSSPGGREQYF	TGCGCCAGCAGCTCGCCCGGGGGTAGAGAGCAGTACTTC
NA	TRBJ2-3	TRBV7-9	NA	CASSLGGSHTDTQYF	TGTGCCAGCAGCTTAGGGGGCAGCCACACAGATACGCAGTATTTT
NA	TRBJ1-2	TRBV5-1	few	CASSLDGYGYTF	TGCGCCAGCAGCTTGGACGGCTATGGCTACACCTTC
NA	TRBJ1-2	TRBV6-7	NA	CASSYSEFLVYGYTF	TGTGCCAGCAGTTACTCTGAGTTCTTGGTCTATGGCTACACCTTC
TRBD1	TRBJ2-1	TRBV10-3	NA	CAILGTGGLGEQFF	TGTGCCATCCTCGGGACAGGGGGCTTAGGTGAGCAGTTCTTC
TRBD1	TRBJ1-5	TRBV19	NA	CASSIETGKNQPQHF	TGTGCCAGTAGTATAGAGACAGGGAAAAATCAGCCCCAGCATTTT
NA	TRBJ1-2	TRBV6-5	NA	CASSQPGAPGYTF	TGTGCCAGCAGTCAGCCAGGGGCGCCGGGCTACACCTTC
NA	TRBJ2-2	TRBV11-2	NA	CASSNIAGASNTGELFF	TGTGCCAGCAGCAACATCGCGGGGGCTTCGAACACCGGGGAGCTGTTTTTT
TRBD1	TRBJ2-4	TRBV4-3	NA	CASSREFGTGYSVKNIQYF	TGCGCCAGCAGCCGGGAGTTCGGGACAGGCTATAGCGTCAAAAACATTCAGTACTTC
TRBD1	TRBJ1-1	TRBV2	NA	CASSPTGGQNTEAFF	TGTGCCAGCAGCCCTACAGGGGGACAAAACACTGAAGCTTTCTTT
NA	TRBJ2-1	TRBV5-1	NA	CASSDQGSGEQFF	TGCGCCAGCAGCGATCAGGGCTCCGGTGAGCAGTTCTTC
TRBD1	TRBJ2-3	TRBV7-2	NA	CASSGGQGTDTQYF	TGTGCCAGCAGCGGAGGACAGGGCACAGATACGCAGTATTTT
NA	TRBJ1-2	TRBV12-3/TRBV12-4	NA	CASSFFRGGYTF	TGTGCCAGCAGTTTCTTTAGGGGGGGCTACACCTTC
NA	TRBJ1-2	TRBV6-6	NA	CASGSTSNYGYTF	TGTGCCAGCGGGTCGACTTCTAACTATGGCTACACCTTC
TRBD2	TRBJ2-1	TRBV9	once	CASSVRLAGYNEQFF	TGTGCCAGCAGCGTAAGACTAGCGGGGTACAATGAGCAGTTCTTC
NA	TRBJ2-6	TRBV6-1	NA	CASSEQVPISGANVLTF	TGTGCCAGCAGTGAACAGGTTCCCATTTCTGGGGCCAACGTCCTGACTTTC
NA	TRBJ1-5	TRBV6-5	NA	CASSGQLFGQPQHF	TGTGCCAGCAGCGGACAGCTCTTCGGGCAGCCCCAGCATTTT
TRBD2	TRBJ2-1	TRBV18	NA	CASSLVAGVGEQFF	TGTGCCAGCTCACTGGTAGCGGGAGTGGGCGAGCAGTTCTTC
NA	TRBJ1-1	TRBV5-4	NA	CASSERGRWDTEAFF	TGTGCCAGCAGCGAAAGGGGCAGATGGGACACTGAAGCTTTCTTT
TRBD1	TRBJ2-4	TRBV6-5	NA	CASSWGQGDSNIQYF	TGTGCCAGCAGCTGGGGACAGGGGGACTCAAACATTCAGTACTTC
NA	TRBJ2-2	TRBV11-2	NA	CASSLGGLGTGELFF	TGTGCCAGCAGCTTAGGGGGGCTCGGCACCGGGGAGCTGTTTTTT
TRBD2	TRBJ2-2	TRBV9	NA	CASSERLAGNTGELFF	TGTGCCAGCAGCGAGCGACTAGCGGGAAACACCGGGGAGCTGTTTTTT
NA	TRBJ1-1	TRBV19	NA	CASKGMNTEAFF	TGTGCCAGTAAGGGGATGAACACTGAAGCTTTCTTT
NA	TRBJ2-7	TRBV27	NA	CASSPYPPSYEQYF	TGTGCCAGCAGTCCCTACCCCCCATCCTACGAGCAGTACTTC
TRBD1	TRBJ2-7	TRBV28	NA	CASSGTGGFYEQYF	TGTGCCAGTTCCGGGACAGGGGGATTTTACGAGCAGTACTTC
NA	TRBJ2-3	TRBV3-1/TRBV3-2	NA	CASSQRRGRDTDTQYF	TGTGCCAGCAGCCAGCGGCGGGGGCGTGACACAGATACGCAGTATTTT